This T cell receptor beta chain emerged from a study of human T cells and chemical hapten exposure (dated by TCRdb to the early 2020s). For the wider study: For sensitization, 2% DPC in acetone was applied to a roughly 2 cm by roughly 2 cm area of upper inner arm skin. Throughout the approximately 26-week study period, patients were also given weekly therapeutic DPC doses on the scalp. Patch tests used Finn chambers with 0.01% DPC on the upper back, scored after 6 days by International Contact Dermatitis Research Group standards. The mostly female patient cohort included alopecia areata with under or over 50% scalp involvement, alopecia totalis and alopecia universalis. Libraries were combined into a pool for sequencing, and differences in TCR yield between samples came mainly from small differences in library volumes within the pool. Peripheral blood TCR repertoire changes were tracked in vivo in alopecia patients during primary and secondary sensitization to the hapten diphenylcyclopropenone (DPC). Blood samples were taken from patients before sensitization (week 0) and then at 2, 6 and about 24 weeks after DPC sensitization. For TCR sequencing, blood came from about 28 alopecia patients at anywhere from one to four time points (pre-sensitization, 2, 6 and 24 weeks).

In this sample, this clonotype turned up a few times. Its antigen is currently not known. The sample holds no much larger clone one base away, and base qualities are not on file. Here is what the overall study found, with its caveats: After repeated subsampling, changes were observed in the strength of the expansion versus patch-test correlation and in the threshold at which the correlation became significant. All patients had alopecia, a presumed autoimmune disease, so their immune response might differ from that of healthy individuals. No change with DPC sensitization was found in the number of TCRs above 1 in 1000 frequency, and no evidence of global repertoire structure alterations was found. The number of PT1 expanded TCRs positively correlated with patch test score, significant at thresholds 8, 16 and 32 but not 4. Expanded TCRs formed significantly more large CDR3 similarity clusters than pre-sensitization or healthy control sets, consistent with antigen-driven responses.

To prepare the library, RACE was applied. Sequencing was carried out with a NextSeq 500. Library preparation attached unique molecular identifiers to individual cDNA molecules for quantitative, reproducible TCR counting. For every blood RNA sample, sequencing covered both the TCR alpha and TCR beta chains. The authors processed their data as follows. The median number of TCRs per sample was 95,638, ranging from about 23,224 to 700,000. The Decombinator software suite was used to annotate V, J and CDR3 in the TCR reads. To make PS versus PT1 abundance plots, every sample was subsampled to the same number of TCRs (28,000). Expanded TCRs were defined as absent before sensitization and observed at least eight times at the 2-week time point. TCRdb handled the public reads itself, with Q25 trimming in fastp and clone calling in MiXCR, and kept productive beta chains. Each entry merges the rows of one CDR3 protein and shows their most common DNA and genes. These V and J calls derive from TCRdb rather than the authors' analysis. The sample records fewer than 200,000 distinct CDR3 sequences, under 25% of which are singletons. The ten largest account for less than 7% of the sample.

Explained via the paper, the time point label denotes: patch test 1, 2 weeks after DPC sensitization. Explained via the paper, the treatment or condition label denotes: therapeutic diphenylcyclopropenone sensitization with weekly scalp DPC. At every patch-test visit, the blood draw took place before the patch test was put on. Eligible patients were aged 18 to 70, diagnosed with alopecia, deemed suitable for DPC therapy, and excluded if pregnant. Total RNA was extracted from unfractionated whole blood collected in Tempus Blood RNA tubes. The TCR was taken from a woman aged 45-65 years with alopecia areata. Some clones in this sample may be carry-over from other donors' samples. The source material was whole blood, sampled in connection with sensitization to the hapten diphenylcyclopropenone (DPC).

The CDR3 reads CSVASLGWAINEQFF. Read as DNA, the sequence is TGCAGCGTGGCCTCCTTAGGATGGGCGATCAATGAGCAGTTCTTC. Rearrangement joined TRBV29-1 to TRBJ2-1, with the D gene not clear enough to name. From the cysteine up to the phenylalanine, the CDR3 has a length of 15 residues. Only CDR3 DNA remains: 45 bases, in frame from the first base. The germline ends are 21 bases apart after V is trimmed by 6 bases and J by 6 bases. CDR1 and CDR2 (SQVTM, ANQGSEA) derive from the germline V gene.